Detailed here is one T cell receptor (beta chain). The data were taken from a study of OX40 agonist ivuxolimab in advanced cancers. The assay was immunoSEQ multiplex PCR, and TCRdb's table has in-frame clones only and misses some. Among about 72,000 clones listed, approximately 86% were seen once. The sequenced sample was CD4+ or CD8+ T cells sorted from blood, obtained in a trial of the OX40 agonist ivuxolimab. The origin of this receptor is an adult with an advanced solid tumor such as melanoma, head and neck, liver or kidney cancer.

The CDR3 nucleotides read TGTGCCAGCAGCTTACGGGGGGGAGTTGAAAAACTGTTTTTT. Amino acid sequence: CASSLRGGVEKLFF. The chain joins TRBV11-2 to TRBJ1-4, with D perhaps TRBD1 (5 bases). Trimming took 2 bases from V and 7 from J, leaving 11 bases between them. Germline loops: CDR1 SGHAT, CDR2 FQNNGV. The CDR3 consists of 14 residues.